This T cell receptor (beta chain) was identified during a study of shared T cell receptors in the human thymus. Method: immunoSEQ multiplex PCR; TCRdb's copy keeps in-frame clones and lacks some. The sample has about 660,000 clones, 88% seen once. Germline CDR1 is SGHNT and CDR2 is YENEEA. V lost 1 base to trimming and J lost 9 bases; unmatched junction nucleotides: 5. This CDR3 contains 14 residues. This same sample was also part of a study on human thymus T cells. As reported in that work: Each of the donors was a healthy Finnish infant who was undergoing open corrective cardiac surgery for congenital heart defects. Obtained as resections during corrective heart surgery, the thymus tissue was then studied. Blood and thymic repertoires both appeared biased in V and J gene usage. Related work found strong thymic repertoire overlap between unrelated individuals.

Sequenced material: thymocytes. V usage is TRBV11-3 and J usage is TRBJ2-7; TRBD2 matches 11 bases. This receptor was taken from a boy in the first two years of life with a congenital heart defect. In DNA, the CDR3 is TGTGCCAGCAGCTTAGGTACTAGCGGGAGCGGGCAGTACTTC. It translates to CASSLGTSGSGQYF.